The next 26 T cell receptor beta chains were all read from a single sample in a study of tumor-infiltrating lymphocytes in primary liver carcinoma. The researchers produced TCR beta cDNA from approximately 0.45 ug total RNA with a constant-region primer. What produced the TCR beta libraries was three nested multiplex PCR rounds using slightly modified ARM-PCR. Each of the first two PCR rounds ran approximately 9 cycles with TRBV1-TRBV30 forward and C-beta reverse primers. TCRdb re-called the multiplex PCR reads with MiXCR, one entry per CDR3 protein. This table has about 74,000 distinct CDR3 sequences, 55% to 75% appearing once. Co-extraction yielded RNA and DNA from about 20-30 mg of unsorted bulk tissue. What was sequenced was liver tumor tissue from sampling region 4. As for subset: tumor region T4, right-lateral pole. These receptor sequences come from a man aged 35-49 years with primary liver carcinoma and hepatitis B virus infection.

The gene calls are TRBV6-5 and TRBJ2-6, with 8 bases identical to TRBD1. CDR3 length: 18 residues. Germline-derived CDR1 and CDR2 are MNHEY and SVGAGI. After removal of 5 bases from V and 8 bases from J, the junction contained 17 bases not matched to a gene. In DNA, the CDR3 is TGTGCCAGCAGTCTTTGGACAGGGACGAAAGGCGGGCCCAACGTCCTGACTTTC. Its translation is CASSLWTGTKGGPNVLTF.

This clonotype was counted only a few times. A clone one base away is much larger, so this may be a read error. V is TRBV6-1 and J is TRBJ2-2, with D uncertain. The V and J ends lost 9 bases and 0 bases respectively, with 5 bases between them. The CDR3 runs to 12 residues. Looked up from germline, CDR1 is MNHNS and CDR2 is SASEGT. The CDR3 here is CASRANTGELFF. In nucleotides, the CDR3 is TGTGCCAGTAGGGCGAACACCGGGGAGCTGTTTTTT.

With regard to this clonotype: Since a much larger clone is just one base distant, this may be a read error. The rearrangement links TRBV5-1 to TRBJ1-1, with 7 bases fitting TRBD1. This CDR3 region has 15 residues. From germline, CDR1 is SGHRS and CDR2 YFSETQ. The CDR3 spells CASSRQGGVNTETFF. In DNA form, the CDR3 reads TGCGCCAGCAGCAGACAGGGCGGTGTGAACACTGAAACTTTCTTT.

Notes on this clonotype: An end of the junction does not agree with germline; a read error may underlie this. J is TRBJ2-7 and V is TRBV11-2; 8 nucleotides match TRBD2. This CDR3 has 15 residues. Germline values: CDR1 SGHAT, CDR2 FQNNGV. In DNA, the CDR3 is TGTACCAGCAACCAATATTCGGGAGGGGTCTACGAGCAGTACTTC. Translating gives CTSNQYSGGVYEQYF.

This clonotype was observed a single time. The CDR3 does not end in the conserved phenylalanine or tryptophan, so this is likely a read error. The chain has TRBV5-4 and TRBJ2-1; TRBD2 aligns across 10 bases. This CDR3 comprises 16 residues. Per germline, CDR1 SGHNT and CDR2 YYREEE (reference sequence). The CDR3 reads CASSLAGASGRNDQFL. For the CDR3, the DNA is TGTGCCAGCAGCTTGGCCGGGGCTAGCGGGAGAAATGATCAGTTCCTC.

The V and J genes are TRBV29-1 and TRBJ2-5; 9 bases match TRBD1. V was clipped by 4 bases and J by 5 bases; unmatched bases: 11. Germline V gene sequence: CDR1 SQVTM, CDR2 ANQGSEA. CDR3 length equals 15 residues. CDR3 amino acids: CSVGPGTGSLETQYF. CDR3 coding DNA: TGCAGCGTTGGGCCCGGGACAGGGAGTCTGGAGACCCAGTACTTC.

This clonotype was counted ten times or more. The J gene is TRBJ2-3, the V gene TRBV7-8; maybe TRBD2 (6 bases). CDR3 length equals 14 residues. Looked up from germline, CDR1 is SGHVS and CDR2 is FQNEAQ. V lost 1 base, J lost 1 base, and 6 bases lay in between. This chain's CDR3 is CASSLGLGTDTQYF. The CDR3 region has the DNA TGTGCCAGCAGCTTAGGACTAGGCACAGATACGCAGTATTTT.

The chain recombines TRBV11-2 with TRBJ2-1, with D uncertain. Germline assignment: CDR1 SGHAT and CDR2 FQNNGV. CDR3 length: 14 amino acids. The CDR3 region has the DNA TGTGTCAGTAGCTTAACTGGCGGATACAATGAGCAGTTCTTC. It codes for CVSSLTGGYNEQFF.

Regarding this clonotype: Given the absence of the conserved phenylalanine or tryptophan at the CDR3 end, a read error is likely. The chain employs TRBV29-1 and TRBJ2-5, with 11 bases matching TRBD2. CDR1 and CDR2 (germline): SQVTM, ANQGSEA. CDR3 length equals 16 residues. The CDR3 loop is CSAAGTSGRAQETQYS. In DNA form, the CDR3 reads TGCAGTGCTGCAGGTACTAGCGGGAGAGCTCAAGAGACCCAGTACTCC.

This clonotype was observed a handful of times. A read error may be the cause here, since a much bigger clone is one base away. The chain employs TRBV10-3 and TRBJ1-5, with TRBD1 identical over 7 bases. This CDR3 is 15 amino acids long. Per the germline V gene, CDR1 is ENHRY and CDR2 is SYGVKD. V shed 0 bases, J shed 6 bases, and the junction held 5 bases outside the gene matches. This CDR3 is CAISESTGRAQPQHF. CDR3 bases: TGTGCCATCAGTGAGTCGACAGGGAGAGCTCAGCCCCAGCATTTT.

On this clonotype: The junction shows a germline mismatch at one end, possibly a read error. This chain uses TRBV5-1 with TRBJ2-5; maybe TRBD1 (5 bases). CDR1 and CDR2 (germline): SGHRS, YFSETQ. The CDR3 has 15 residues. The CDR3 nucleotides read TGTGCCAGCAGCTTGGCCTATGTAGGGGTGGAGACCCAGTACTTC. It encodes CASSLAYVGVETQYF.

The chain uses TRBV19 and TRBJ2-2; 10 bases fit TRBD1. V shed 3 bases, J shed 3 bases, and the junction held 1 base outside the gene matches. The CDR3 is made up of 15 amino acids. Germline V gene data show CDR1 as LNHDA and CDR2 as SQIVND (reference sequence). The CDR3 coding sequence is TGTGCCAGTAGTATTGGGACAGGGGACACCGGGGAGCTGTTTTTT. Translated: CASSIGTGDTGELFF. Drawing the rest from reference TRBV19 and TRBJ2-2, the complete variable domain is DGGITQSPKYLFRKEGQNVTLSCEQNLNHDAMYWYRQDPGQGLRLIYYSQIVNDFQKGDIAEGYSVSREKKESFPLTVTSAQKNPTAFYLCASSIGTGDTGELFFGEGSRLTVL.

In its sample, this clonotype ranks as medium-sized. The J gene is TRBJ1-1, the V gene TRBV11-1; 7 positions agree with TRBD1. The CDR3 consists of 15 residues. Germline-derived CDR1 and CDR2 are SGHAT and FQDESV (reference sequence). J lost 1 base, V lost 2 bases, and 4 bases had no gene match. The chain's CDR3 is CASSLRGPGNTEAFF. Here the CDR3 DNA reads TGTGCCAGCAGCTTAAGGGGGCCGGGGAACACTGAAGCTTTCTTT.

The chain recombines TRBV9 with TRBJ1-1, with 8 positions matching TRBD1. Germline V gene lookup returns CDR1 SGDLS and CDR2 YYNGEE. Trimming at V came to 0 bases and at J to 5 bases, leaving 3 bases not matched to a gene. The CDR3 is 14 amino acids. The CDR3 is CASSVVQGGTEAFF. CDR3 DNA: TGTGCCAGCAGCGTAGTACAGGGGGGGACTGAAGCTTTCTTT.

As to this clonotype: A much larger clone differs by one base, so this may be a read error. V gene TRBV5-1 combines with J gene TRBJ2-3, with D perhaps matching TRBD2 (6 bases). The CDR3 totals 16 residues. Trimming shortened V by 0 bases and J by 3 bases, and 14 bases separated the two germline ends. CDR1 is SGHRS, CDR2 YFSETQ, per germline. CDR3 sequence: CASSLDGTRGTDTQYF. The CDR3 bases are TGCGCCAGCAGCTTGGATGGGACTCGCGGAACAGATACGCAGTATTTT. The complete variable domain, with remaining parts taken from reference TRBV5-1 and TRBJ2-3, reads KAGVTQTPRYLIKTRGQQVTLSCSPISGHRSVSWYQQTPGQGLQFLFEYFSETQRNKGNFPGRFSGRQFSNSRSEMNVSTLELGDSALYLCASSLDGTRGTDTQYFGPGTRLTVL.

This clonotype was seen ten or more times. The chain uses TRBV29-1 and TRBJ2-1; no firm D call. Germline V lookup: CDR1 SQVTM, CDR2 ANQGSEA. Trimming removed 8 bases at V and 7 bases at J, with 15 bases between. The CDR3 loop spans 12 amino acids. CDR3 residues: CSFRPDINEQFF. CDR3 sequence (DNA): TGCAGCTTCAGGCCTGACATAAATGAGCAGTTCTTC.

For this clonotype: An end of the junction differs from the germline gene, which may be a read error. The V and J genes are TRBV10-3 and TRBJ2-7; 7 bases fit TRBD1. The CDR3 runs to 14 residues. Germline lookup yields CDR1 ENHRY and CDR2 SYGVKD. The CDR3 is CAINTGTASCEQYF. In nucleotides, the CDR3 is TGTGCTATCAATACCGGGACAGCGTCCTGCGAGCAGTACTTC.

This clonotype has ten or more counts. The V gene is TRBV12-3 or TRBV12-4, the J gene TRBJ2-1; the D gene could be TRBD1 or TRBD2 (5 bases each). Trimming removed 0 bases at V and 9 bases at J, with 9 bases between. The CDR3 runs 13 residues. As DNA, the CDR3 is TGTGCCAGCAGTTTAGCTTGGGACGGTGAGCAGTTCTTC. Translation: CASSLAWDGEQFF.

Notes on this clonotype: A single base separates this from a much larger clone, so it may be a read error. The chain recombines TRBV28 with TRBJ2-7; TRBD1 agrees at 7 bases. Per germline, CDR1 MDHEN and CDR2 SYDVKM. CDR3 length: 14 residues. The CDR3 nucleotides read TGTGCCAGCAGCGGGACAGCGCAATCCTACAAGCAGTACTTC. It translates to CASSGTAQSYKQYF. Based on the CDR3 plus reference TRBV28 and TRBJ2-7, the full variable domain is DVKVTQSSRYLVKRTGEKVFLECVQDMDHENMFWYRQDPGLGLRLIYFSYDVKMKEKGDIPEGYSVSREKKERFSLILESASTNQTSMYLCASSGTAQSYKQYFGPGTRLTVT.

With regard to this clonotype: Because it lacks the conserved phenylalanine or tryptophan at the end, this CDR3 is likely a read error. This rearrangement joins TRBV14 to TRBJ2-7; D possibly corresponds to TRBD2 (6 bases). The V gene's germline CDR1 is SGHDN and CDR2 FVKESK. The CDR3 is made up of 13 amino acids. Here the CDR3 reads CASRMGGLLEQYY. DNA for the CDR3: TGTGCTAGTAGGATGGGAGGACTCCTGGAGCAGTACTAC.

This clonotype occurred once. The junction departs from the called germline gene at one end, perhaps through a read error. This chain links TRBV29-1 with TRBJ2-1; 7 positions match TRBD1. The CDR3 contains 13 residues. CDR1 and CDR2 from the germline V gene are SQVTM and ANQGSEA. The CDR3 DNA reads TGCAGCGGAGGACAGGCCGCATACAAAGAGCACTTCTTC. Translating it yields CSGGQAAYKEHFF.

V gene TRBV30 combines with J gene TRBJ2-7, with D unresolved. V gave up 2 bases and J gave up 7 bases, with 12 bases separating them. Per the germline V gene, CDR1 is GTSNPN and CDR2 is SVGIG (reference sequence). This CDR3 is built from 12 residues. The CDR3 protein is CAWSPGVGEQYF. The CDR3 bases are TGTGCCTGGAGTCCTGGGGTGGGTGAGCAGTACTTC.

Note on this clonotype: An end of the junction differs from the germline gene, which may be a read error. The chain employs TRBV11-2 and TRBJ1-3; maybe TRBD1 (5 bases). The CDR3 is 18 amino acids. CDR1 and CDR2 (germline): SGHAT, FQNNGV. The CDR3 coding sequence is TGCGCCAGCAGATCCCGGGACTCGGCCCAGGGAGCTGGAAACACCATATATTTT. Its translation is CASRSRDSAQGAGNTIYF.

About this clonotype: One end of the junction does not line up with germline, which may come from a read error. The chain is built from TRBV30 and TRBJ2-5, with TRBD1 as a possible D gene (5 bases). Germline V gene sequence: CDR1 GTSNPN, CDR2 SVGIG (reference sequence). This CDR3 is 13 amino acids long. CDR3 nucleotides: TGTGTCTGGAAAGGGGTCCGCCAAGAGTCCCAGTACTTC. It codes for CVWKGVRQESQYF.

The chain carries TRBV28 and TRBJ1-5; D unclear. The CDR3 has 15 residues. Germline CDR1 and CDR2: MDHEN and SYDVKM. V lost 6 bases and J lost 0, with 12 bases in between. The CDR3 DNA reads TGTGCCAGCAGAACTTTTTCCCATAGCAATCAGCCCCAGCATTTT. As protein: CASRTFSHSNQPQHF.

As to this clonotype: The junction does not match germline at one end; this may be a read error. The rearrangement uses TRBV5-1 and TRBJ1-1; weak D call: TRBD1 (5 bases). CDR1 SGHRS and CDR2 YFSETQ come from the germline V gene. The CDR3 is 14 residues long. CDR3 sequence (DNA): TGCGTCAGCACGTTGGGGGGAAGCTCGACTGAAGCTTCCTTT. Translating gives CVSTLGGSSTEASF.